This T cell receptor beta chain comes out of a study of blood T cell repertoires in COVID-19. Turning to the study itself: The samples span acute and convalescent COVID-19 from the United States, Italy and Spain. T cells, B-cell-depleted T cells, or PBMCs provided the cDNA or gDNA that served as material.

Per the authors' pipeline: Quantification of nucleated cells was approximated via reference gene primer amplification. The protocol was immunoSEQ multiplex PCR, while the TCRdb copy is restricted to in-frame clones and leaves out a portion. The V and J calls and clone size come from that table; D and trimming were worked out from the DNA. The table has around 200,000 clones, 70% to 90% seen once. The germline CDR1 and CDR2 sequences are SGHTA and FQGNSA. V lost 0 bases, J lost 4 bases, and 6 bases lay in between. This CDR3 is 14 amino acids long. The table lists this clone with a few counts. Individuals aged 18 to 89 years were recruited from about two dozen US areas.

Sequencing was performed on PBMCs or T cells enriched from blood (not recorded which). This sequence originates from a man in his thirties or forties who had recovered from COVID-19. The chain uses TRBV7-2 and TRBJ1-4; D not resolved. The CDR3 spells CASSLASGNEKLFF. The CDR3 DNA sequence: TGTGCCAGCAGCTTAGCCAGTGGTAATGAAAAACTGTTTTTT.